The 22 T cell receptor beta chains presented below share a single source sample, sequenced in a study of CD8 T cells in Susac syndrome. Random hexamers were used to reverse transcribe an amount of roughly 0.5 to 1 ug RNA. Each CDR3 protein is one row after TCRdb ran MiXCR on the immunoSEQ multiplex PCR reads. Of about 120,000 distinct CDR3 sequences listed, over 90% are singletons. The specimen sequenced was CD4+ T cells from PBMCs. These TCRs come from a human donor in good health.

This chain connects TRBV7-3 to TRBJ2-6, with 10 positions matching TRBD1. V was clipped by 3 bases and J by 2 bases; unmatched bases: 4. Germline CDR1 reads SGHTA; CDR2 reads FQGTGA. The CDR3 sequence is 17 residues long. The CDR3: CASSLGQGLTGANVLTF. CDR3 bases: TGTGCCAGCAGCTTGGGACAGGGGCTTACTGGGGCCAACGTCCTGACTTTC.

The count of this clonotype is one. The V gene is TRBV6-2 or TRBV6-3, the J gene TRBJ1-4; perhaps TRBD1 as D (5 bases). V lost 8 bases and J lost 1, with 14 bases in between. CDR1 MNHEY and CDR2 SVGEGT come from the germline V gene. The CDR3 runs to 15 residues. The CDR3, as DNA: TGTGCCAGCCGCACCGGGACCAGAACTAATGAAAAACTGTTTTTT. Its translation is CASRTGTRTNEKLFF.

The chain uses TRBV19 and TRBJ2-5; D is unresolved. The CDR3 covers 13 residues. Trimming shortened V by 3 bases and J by 0 bases, and 5 bases separated the two germline ends. Germline V gene lookup returns CDR1 LNHDA and CDR2 SQIVND (reference sequence). For the CDR3, the DNA is TGTGCCAGTAGTATTGGGAACCAAGAGACCCAGTACTTC. Translated, it gives CASSIGNQETQYF.

The chain employs TRBV2 and TRBJ2-3; D is perhaps TRBD1 (5 bases). This CDR3 has 12 amino acids. Germline V gives CDR1 SNHLY, CDR2 FYNNEI. V was trimmed by 8 bases and J by 2 bases, leaving 8 bases between them. The CDR3 DNA sequence: TGTGCCAGCTTAGGGGCCACAGATACGCAGTATTTT. It specifies CASLGATDTQYF.

The chain uses TRBV7-2 and TRBJ1-5, with D uncertain. The CDR3 runs to 15 residues. V was shortened by 0 bases and J by 9 bases, with 15 bases between the two germline ends. The germline V gene encodes CDR1 SGHTA and CDR2 FQGNSA. CDR3 protein: CASSLANDGRMPQHF. CDR3 sequence (DNA): TGTGCCAGCAGCTTAGCTAATGACGGACGAATGCCCCAGCATTTT.

CDR3 residues: CASSWGDRGQETQYF. CDR3 DNA: TGTGCCAGCAGCTGGGGGGACAGGGGACAAGAGACCCAGTACTTC. V is TRBV5-6 and J is TRBJ2-5, with 10 positions matching TRBD1. Germline assignment: CDR1 SGHDT and CDR2 YYEEEE. The CDR3 totals 15 residues. J was trimmed by 2 bases and V by 3 bases; bases with no gene match: 4.

In the case of this clonotype: An end of the junction does not agree with germline; a read error may underlie this. V gene TRBV7-7 combines with J gene TRBJ2-5; 10 nucleotides line up with TRBD2. The germline V gene encodes CDR1 SSHAT and CDR2 FNYEAQ (reference sequence). There are 16 residues in the CDR3. The CDR3 is CASSYPPTSGEETQYF. The DNA of the CDR3 is TGTGCTAGCAGCTACCCCCCCACTAGCGGGGAAGAGACCCAGTACTTC.

Here the CDR3 DNA reads TGTGCCAGCAGGGGGACTGTTGGGGCCAACGTCCTGACTTTC. It specifies CASRGTVGANVLTF. The rearrangement links TRBV6-6 to TRBJ2-6; weak D call: TRBD2 (6 bases). The V end lost 6 bases, the J end lost 3 bases, and 9 bases lay between the germline ends. CDR3 length equals 14 residues. Germline V gene sequence: CDR1 MNHNY, CDR2 SVGAGI (reference sequence).

The chain uses TRBV27 and TRBJ2-7; 7 bases fit TRBD1. CDR3 length: 17 residues. V was clipped by 5 bases and J by 3 bases; unmatched bases: 16. Per the germline V gene, CDR1 is MNHEY and CDR2 is SMNVEV (reference sequence). The chain's CDR3 is CASSTTGSHHWDYEQYF. The DNA for the CDR3 is TGTGCCAGCAGTACGACAGGGTCTCATCACTGGGACTACGAGCAGTACTTC.

The J gene is TRBJ2-5, the V gene TRBV29-1; D is possibly TRBD1 or TRBD2 (6 bases each). CDR1 SQVTM and CDR2 ANQGSEA come from the germline V gene. CDR3 length: 15 residues. Trimming removed 6 bases from V and 2 bases from J, with 19 bases in between. In nucleotides, the CDR3 is TGCAGCGTCGGTCACGGGGGCGGGAAACAAGAGACCCAGTACTTC. The encoded protein is CSVGHGGGKQETQYF.

The CDR3 bases are TGTGCCAGCGGTAGCGGGGGGGGCTCCTACAATGAGCAGTTCTTC. Its protein is CASGSGGGSYNEQFF. The gene calls are TRBV7-9 and TRBJ2-1, with TRBD2 identical over 11 bases. Germline V lookup: CDR1 SEHNR, CDR2 FQNEAQ (reference sequence). The junction had 3 bases not matched to a gene; V was cut back by 8 bases and J by 0 bases. This CDR3 has 15 residues.

V gene TRBV6-2 or TRBV6-3 combines with J gene TRBJ1-2, with D hard to call. The V gene lost 2 bases and the J gene lost 8 bases, with 12 bases spanning the gap. Per the germline V gene, CDR1 is MNHEY and CDR2 is SVGEGT. The length of the CDR3 is 13 residues. Written as DNA, the CDR3 is TGTGCCAGCAGTTACACCCATCCGGGAGGCTACACCTTC. It yields the protein CASSYTHPGGYTF.

The rearrangement uses TRBV7-9 and TRBJ2-5; TRBD1 is a possible D gene (5 bases). V lost 5 bases, J lost 5 bases, and 12 bases lay in between. This CDR3 has 13 amino acids. Germline V gene lookup returns CDR1 SEHNR and CDR2 FQNEAQ (reference sequence). The CDR3 sequence is CASSLRVGETQYF. The CDR3, as DNA: TGTGCCAGCAGCCTCAGGGTCGGGGAGACCCAGTACTTC.

This clonotype was detected only once. The chain recombines TRBV4-2 with TRBJ2-7, with 7 bases matching TRBD1. The length of the CDR3 is 14 residues. CDR1 and CDR2 from the germline V gene are LGHNA and YNFKEQ. Trimming took 5 bases from V and 4 from J; bases not matched to a gene: 8. CDR3 bases: TGTGCCAGCAGCTGGAGGCAGGGGGTGTACGAGCAGTACTTC. Amino acids: CASSWRQGVYEQYF.

The chain joins TRBV4-2 to TRBJ2-7; 8 positions agree with TRBD2. The trim removed 1 base at V and 7 bases at J, leaving 15 bases unmatched. Germline lookup yields CDR1 LGHNA and CDR2 YNFKEQ. CDR3 length: 17 amino acids. This CDR3 reads CASSQGGPGGTPWEQYF. The DNA of the CDR3 is TGTGCCAGCAGCCAAGGGGGTCCGGGGGGGACCCCTTGGGAGCAGTACTTC.

V is TRBV2 and J is TRBJ2-3; perhaps TRBD2 as D (6 bases). This CDR3 is built from 14 residues. The germline V gene encodes CDR1 SNHLY and CDR2 FYNNEI. Between the trimmed V and J ends, which lost 6 bases and 1 base, there was a span of 11 bases. CDR3 sequence (DNA): TGTGCCAGCAGCTCGGGAGCGCGCACAGATACGCAGTATTTT. Translated, it gives CASSSGARTDTQYF. Looking up the rest from reference TRBV2 and TRBJ2-3 gives the full variable domain: EPEVTQTPSHQVTQMGQEVILRCVPISNHLYFYWYRQILGQKVEFLVSFYNNEISEKSEIFDDQFSVERPDGSNFTLKIRSTKLEDSAMYFCASSSGARTDTQYFGPGTRLTVL.

This sequence joins TRBV7-6 and TRBJ1-2; D unresolved. The V end lost 4 bases, the J end lost 6 bases, and 12 bases lay between the germline ends. The CDR3 sequence is 13 residues long. CDR1 and CDR2 (germline): SGHVS, FNYEAQ. The CDR3 bases are TGTGCCAGCAGCTATCAGGTTAAAGATGGCTACACCTTC. Translated, it gives CASSYQVKDGYTF.

V usage is TRBV7-3 and J usage is TRBJ1-1; unclear D gene. Trimming removed 5 bases from V and 5 bases from J, with 9 bases in between. The CDR3 spans 12 residues. CDR1 SGHTA and CDR2 FQGTGA come from the germline V gene. CDR3 loop: CASSPAGTEAFF. The CDR3 DNA follows: TGTGCCAGCAGCCCCGCGGGGACTGAAGCTTTCTTT.

This clonotype was detected only a few times. The chain recombines TRBV9 with TRBJ2-2; D is ambiguous. Trimming took off 0 bases at V and 3 bases at J, with 6 bases between the two ends. The V gene's germline CDR1 is SGDLS and CDR2 YYNGEE. CDR3 length equals 14 residues. The CDR3 region is CASSVASDTGELFF. The CDR3 nucleotides read TGTGCCAGCAGCGTAGCTTCGGACACCGGGGAGCTGTTTTTT. The complete variable domain, with remaining parts taken from reference TRBV9 and TRBJ2-2, reads DSGVTQTPKHLITATGQRVTLRCSPRSGDLSVYWYQQSLDQGLQFLIQYYNGEERAKGNILERFSAQQFPDLHSELNLSSLELGDSALYFCASSVASDTGELFFGEGSRLTVL.

The chain employs TRBV2 and TRBJ1-2, with 11 positions matching TRBD1. Looked up from germline, CDR1 is SNHLY and CDR2 is FYNNEI. This CDR3 spans 13 amino acids. The V and J ends lost 8 bases and 7 bases, in that order; junction bases with no gene match: 6. The chain's CDR3 is CASRGTGGGGYTF. The CDR3 DNA reads as TGTGCCAGCCGCGGGACAGGGGGGGGTGGCTACACCTTC.

The rearrangement uses TRBV12-3 or TRBV12-4 and TRBJ1-5, with unresolved D. Trimming removed 8 bases from V and 0 bases from J, with 14 bases in between. The CDR3 sequence is 15 residues long. The CDR3 DNA follows: TGTGCCAGCTCCAAGAGAGACCCTAGCAATCAGCCCCAGCATTTT. Protein sequence: CASSKRDPSNQPQHF.

J is TRBJ2-2 and V is TRBV7-2; a weak D match, TRBD1 (5 bases). V lost 5 bases and J lost 0, with 10 bases in between. The CDR3 runs 15 residues. Germline V lookup: CDR1 SGHTA, CDR2 FQGNSA. The CDR3 bases are TGTGCCAGCAGCCTGGACACTCCGAACACCGGGGAGCTGTTTTTT. This codes for CASSLDTPNTGELFF.